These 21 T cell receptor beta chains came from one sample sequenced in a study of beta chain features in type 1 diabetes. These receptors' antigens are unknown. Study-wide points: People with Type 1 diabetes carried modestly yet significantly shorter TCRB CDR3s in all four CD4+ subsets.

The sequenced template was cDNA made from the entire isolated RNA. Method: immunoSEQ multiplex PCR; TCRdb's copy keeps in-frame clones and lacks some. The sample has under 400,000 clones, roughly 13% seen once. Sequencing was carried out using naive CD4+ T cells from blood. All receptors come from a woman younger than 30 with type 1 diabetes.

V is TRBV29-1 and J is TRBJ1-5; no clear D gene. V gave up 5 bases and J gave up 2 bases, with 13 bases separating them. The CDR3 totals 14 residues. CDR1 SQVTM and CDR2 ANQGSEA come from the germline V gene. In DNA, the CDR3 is TGCAGCGTTTCACCCGGGAAAGGCAATCAGCCCCAGCATTTT. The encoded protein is CSVSPGKGNQPQHF.

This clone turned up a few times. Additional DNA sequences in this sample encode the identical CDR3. This CDR3 reads CASSLGTSGETQYF. In DNA, the CDR3 is TGCGCCAGCAGCTTGGGGACTAGCGGGGAGACCCAGTACTTC. V gene TRBV5-1 combines with J gene TRBJ2-5; 11 bases agree with TRBD2. The CDR3 covers 14 residues. V trimming: 0 bases; J trimming: 5 bases; junction bases outside the gene matches: 0. Per the germline V gene, CDR1 is SGHRS and CDR2 is YFSETQ.

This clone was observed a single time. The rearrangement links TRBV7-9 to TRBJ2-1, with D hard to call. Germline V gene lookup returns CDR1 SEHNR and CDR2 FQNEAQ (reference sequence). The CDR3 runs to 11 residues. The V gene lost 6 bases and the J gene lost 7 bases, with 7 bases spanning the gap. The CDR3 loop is CASSGGNEQFF. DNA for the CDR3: TGTGCCAGCAGTGGCGGTAATGAGCAGTTCTTC.

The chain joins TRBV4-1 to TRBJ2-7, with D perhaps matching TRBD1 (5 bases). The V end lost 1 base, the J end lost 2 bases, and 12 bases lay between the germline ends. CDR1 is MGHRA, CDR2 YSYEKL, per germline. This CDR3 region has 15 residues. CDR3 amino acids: CASSQAAGSTYEQYF. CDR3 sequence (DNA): TGCGCCAGCAGCCAAGCGGCAGGGTCAACCTACGAGCAGTACTTC.

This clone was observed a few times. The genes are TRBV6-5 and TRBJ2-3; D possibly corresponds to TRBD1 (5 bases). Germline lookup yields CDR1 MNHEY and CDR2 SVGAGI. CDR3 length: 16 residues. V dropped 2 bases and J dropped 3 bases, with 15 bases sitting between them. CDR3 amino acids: CASSYGQGRGTDTQYF. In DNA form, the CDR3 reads TGTGCCAGCAGTTACGGGCAGGGAAGGGGAACAGATACGCAGTATTTT.

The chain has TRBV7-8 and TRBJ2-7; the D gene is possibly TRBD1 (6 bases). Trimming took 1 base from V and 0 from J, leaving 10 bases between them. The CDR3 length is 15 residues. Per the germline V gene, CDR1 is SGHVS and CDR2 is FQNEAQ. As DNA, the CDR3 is TGTGCCAGCAGCTTAGGGCGGACAGTCTCCTACGAGCAGTACTTC. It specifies CASSLGRTVSYEQYF. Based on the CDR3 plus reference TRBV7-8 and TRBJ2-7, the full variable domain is GAGVSQSPRYKVAKRGQDVALRCDPISGHVSLFWYQQALGQGPEFLTYFQNEAQLDKSGLPSDRFFAERPEGSVSTLKIQRTQQEDSAVYLCASSLGRTVSYEQYFGPGTRLTVT.

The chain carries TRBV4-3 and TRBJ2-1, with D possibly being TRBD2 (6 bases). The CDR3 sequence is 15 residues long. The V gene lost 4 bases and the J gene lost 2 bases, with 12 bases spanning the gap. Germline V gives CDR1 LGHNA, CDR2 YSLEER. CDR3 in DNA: TGCGCCAGCAGCCGGGACTTGGCGACCTACAATGAGCAGTTCTTC. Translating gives CASSRDLATYNEQFF.

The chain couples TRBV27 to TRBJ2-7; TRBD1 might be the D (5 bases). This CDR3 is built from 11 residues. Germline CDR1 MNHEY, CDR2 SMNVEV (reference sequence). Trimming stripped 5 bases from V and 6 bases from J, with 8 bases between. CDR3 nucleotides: TGTGCCAGCAGTGAAGGGGTCGAGCAGTACTTC. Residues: CASSEGVEQYF.

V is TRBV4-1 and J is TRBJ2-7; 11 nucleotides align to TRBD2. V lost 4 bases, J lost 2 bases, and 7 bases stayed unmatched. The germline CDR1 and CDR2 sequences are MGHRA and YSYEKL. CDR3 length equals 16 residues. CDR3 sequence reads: CASSRLAGTPTYEQYF. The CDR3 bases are TGCGCCAGCAGCCGACTAGCGGGAACCCCCACCTACGAGCAGTACTTC.

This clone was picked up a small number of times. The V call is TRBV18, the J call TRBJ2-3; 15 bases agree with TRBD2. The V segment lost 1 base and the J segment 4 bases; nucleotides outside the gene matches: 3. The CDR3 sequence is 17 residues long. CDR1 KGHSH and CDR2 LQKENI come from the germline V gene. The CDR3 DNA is TGTGCCAGCTCACCACTGGGACTAGCGGGAGGAGCAGATACGCAGTATTTT. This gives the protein CASSPLGLAGGADTQYF.

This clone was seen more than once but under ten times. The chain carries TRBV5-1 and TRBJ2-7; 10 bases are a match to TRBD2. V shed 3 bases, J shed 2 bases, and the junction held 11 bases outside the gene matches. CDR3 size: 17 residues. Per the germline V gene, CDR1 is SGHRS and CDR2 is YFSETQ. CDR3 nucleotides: TGCGCCAGCAGCTCCGGGATAGCGGGGGGTGCGGCCTACGAGCAGTACTTC. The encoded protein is CASSSGIAGGAAYEQYF.

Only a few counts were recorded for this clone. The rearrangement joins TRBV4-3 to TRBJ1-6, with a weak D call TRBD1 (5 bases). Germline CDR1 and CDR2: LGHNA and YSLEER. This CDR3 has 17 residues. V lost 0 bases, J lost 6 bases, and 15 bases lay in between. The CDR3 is CASSQDPGGALNSPLHF. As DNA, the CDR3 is TGCGCCAGCAGCCAAGACCCGGGGGGAGCACTTAATTCACCCCTCCACTTT.

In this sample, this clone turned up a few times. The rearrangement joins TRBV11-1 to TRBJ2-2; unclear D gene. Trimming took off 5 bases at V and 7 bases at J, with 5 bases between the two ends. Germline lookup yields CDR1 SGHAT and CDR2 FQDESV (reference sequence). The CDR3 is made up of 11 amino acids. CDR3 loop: CASSPNGELFF. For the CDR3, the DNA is TGTGCCAGCAGCCCTAACGGGGAGCTGTTTTTT. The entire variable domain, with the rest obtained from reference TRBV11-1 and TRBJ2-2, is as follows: EAEVAQSPRYKITEKSQAVAFWCDPISGHATLYWYRQILGQGPELLVQFQDESVVDDSQLPKDRFSAERLKGVDSTLKIQPAELGDSAMYLCASSPNGELFFGEGSRLTVL.

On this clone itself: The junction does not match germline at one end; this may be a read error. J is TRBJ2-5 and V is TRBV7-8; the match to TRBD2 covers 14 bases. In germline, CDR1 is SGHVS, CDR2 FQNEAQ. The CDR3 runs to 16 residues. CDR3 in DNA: TGTGCCAGCAGTACGGGACTAGCGGGGGACCAGGAGACCCAGTACTTC. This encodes CASSTGLAGDQETQYF.

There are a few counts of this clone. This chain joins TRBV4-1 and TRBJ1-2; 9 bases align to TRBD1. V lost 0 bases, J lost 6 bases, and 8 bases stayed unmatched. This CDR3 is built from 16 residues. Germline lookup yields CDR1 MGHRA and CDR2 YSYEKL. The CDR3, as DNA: TGCGCCAGCAGCCAAGATACCTCCCGGACAGGGGATGGCTACACCTTC. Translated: CASSQDTSRTGDGYTF.

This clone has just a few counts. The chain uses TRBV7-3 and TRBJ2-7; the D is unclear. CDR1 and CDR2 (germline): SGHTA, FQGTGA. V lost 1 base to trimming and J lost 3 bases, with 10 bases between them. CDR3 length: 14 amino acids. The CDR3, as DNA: TGTGCCAGCAGCTTAAACGGAGTAAACTACGAGCAGTACTTC. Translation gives CASSLNGVNYEQYF.

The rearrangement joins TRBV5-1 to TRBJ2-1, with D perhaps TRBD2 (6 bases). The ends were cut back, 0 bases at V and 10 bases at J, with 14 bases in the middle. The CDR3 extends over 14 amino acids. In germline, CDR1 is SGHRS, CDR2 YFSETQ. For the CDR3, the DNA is TGCGCCAGCAGCTTGGGGGGACTCGAGGGGGAGCAGTTCTTC. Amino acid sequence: CASSLGGLEGEQFF.

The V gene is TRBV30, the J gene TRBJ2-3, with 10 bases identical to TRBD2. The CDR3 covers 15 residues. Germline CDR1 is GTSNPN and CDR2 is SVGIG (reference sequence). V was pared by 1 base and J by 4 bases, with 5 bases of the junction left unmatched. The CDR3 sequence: CAWSAGLAGADTQYF. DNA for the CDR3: TGTGCCTGGAGTGCAGGCCTAGCGGGAGCAGATACGCAGTATTTT.

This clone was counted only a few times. CDR3 coding DNA: TGCGCCAGCAGCCCCGGGCGGGGGGGAAATCAGCCCCAGCATTTT. It codes for CASSPGRGGNQPQHF. The rearrangement joins TRBV4-3 to TRBJ1-5; TRBD1 might be the D (5 bases). Germline values: CDR1 LGHNA, CDR2 YSLEER. Trimming took 4 bases from V and 4 from J, leaving 14 bases between them. This CDR3 contains 15 residues.

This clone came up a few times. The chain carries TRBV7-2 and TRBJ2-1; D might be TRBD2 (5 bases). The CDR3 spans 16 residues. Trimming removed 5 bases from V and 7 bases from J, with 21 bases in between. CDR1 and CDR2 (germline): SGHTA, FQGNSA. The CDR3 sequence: CASSPMVGVDVNEQFF. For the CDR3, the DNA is TGTGCCAGCAGCCCGATGGTCGGGGTCGATGTGAATGAGCAGTTCTTC.

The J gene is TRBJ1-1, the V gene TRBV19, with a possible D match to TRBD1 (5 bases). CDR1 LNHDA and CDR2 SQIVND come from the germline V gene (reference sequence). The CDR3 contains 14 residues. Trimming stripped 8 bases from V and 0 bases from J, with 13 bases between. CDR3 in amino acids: CASGQGPLNTEAFF. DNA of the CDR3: TGTGCCAGTGGACAAGGCCCTCTGAACACTGAAGCTTTCTTT.